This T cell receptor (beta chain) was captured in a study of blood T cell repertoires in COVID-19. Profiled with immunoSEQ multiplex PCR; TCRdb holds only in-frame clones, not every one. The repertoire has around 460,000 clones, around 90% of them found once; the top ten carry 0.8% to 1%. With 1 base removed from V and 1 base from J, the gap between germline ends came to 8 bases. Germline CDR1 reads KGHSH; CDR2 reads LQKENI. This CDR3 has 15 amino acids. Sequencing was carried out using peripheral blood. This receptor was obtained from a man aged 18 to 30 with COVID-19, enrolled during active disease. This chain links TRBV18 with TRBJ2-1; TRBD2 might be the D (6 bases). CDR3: CASSPRGRSYNEQFF. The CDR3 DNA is TGTGCCAGCTCACCACGGGGGAGGTCCTACAATGAGCAGTTCTTC.